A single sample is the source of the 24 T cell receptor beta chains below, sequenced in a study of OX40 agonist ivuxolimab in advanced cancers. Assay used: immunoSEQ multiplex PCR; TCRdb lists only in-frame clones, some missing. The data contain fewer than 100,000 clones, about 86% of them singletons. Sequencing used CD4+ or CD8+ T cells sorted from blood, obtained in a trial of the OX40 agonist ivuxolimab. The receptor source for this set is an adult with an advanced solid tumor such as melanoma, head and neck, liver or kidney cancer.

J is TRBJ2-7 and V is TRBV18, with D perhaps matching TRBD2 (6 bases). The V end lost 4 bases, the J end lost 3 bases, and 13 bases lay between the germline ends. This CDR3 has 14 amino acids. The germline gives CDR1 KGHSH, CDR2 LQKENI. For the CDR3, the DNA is TGTGCCAGCTCACGAGGAGGGGACGTCTACGAGCAGTACTTC. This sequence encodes CASSRGGDVYEQYF.

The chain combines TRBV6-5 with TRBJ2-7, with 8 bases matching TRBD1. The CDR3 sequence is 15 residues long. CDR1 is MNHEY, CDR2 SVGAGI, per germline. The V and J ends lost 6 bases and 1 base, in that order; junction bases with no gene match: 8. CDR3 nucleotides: TGTGCCAGCAGCCGCCGAGGGACAGGATCCTACGAGCAGTACTTC. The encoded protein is CASSRRGTGSYEQYF.

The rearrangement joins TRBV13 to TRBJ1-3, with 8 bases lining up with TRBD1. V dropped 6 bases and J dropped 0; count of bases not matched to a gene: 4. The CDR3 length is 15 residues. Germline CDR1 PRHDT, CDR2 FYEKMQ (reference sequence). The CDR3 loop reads CASRATGVSGNTIYF. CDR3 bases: TGTGCCAGCAGAGCGACAGGGGTCTCTGGAAACACCATATATTTT.

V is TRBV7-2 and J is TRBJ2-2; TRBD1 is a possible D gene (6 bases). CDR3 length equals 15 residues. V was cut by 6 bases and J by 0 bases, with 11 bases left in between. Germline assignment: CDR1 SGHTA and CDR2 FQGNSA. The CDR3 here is CASRSGAPNTGELFF. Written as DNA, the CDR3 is TGTGCCAGCAGGTCAGGGGCCCCGAACACCGGGGAGCTGTTTTTT.

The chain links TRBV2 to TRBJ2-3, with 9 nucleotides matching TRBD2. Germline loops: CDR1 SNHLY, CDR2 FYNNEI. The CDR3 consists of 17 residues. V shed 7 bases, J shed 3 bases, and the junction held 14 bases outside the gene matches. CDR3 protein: CASITGLAGPRTDTQYF. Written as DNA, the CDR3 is TGTGCCAGCATCACGGGCCTAGCGGGGCCTCGGACAGATACGCAGTATTTT.

CDR3 bases: TGTGCCAGCAGCTTGCTGGGGCAGAGCTCTGGAAACACCATATATTTT. It yields the protein CASSLLGQSSGNTIYF. The J gene is TRBJ1-3, the V gene TRBV5-4, with TRBD1 as a possible D gene (5 bases). V dropped 1 base and J dropped 0 bases, with 11 bases sitting between them. Germline V gene lookup returns CDR1 SGHNT and CDR2 YYREEE (reference sequence). The CDR3 spans 16 residues.

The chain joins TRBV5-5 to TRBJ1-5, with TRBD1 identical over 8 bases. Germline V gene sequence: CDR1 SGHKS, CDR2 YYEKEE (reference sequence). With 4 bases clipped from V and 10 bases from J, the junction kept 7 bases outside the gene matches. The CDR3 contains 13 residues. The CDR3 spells CASSRTGKDPQHF. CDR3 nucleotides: TGTGCCAGCAGCCGGACAGGGAAGGATCCCCAGCATTTT.

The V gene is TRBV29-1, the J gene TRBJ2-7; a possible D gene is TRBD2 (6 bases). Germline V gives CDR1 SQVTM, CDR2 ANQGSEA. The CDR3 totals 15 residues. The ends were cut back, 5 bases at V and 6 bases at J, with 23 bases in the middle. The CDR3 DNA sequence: TGCAGCGTTCACCCCGGGACTGGGATTGTGGGCGAGCAGTACTTC. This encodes CSVHPGTGIVGEQYF.

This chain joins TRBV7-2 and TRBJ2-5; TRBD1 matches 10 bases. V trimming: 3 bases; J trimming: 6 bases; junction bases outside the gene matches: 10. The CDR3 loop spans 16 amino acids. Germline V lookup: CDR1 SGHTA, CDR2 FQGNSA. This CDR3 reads CASSFYGTGVEKTQYF. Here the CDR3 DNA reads TGTGCCAGCAGCTTTTACGGGACAGGGGTTGAAAAGACCCAGTACTTC.

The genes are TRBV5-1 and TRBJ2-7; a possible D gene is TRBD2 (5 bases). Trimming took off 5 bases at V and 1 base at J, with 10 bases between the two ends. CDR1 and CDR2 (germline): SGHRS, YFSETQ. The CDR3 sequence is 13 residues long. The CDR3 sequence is CASRPGISYEQYF. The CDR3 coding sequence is TGCGCCAGCAGGCCCGGGATTTCCTACGAGCAGTACTTC.

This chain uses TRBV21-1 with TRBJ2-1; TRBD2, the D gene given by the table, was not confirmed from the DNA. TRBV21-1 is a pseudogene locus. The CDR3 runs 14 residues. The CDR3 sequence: CASSTCSGGNEQFF. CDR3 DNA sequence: TGTGCCAGCAGCACTTGCTCGGGGGGCAATGAGCAGTTCTTC.

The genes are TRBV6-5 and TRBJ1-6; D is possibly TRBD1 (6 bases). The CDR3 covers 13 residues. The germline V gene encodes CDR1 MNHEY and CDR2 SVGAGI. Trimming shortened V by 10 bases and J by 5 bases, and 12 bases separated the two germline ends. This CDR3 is CATQGSHNSPLHF. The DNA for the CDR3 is TGTGCCACCCAGGGGTCCCATAATTCACCCCTCCACTTT.

CDR3 in amino acids: CASSLRTTETQYF. The CDR3 DNA reads TGTGCCAGCAGCCTGCGGACAACAGAGACCCAGTACTTC. V gene TRBV5-4 combines with J gene TRBJ2-5; D might be TRBD1 (5 bases). V lost 4 bases, J lost 4 bases, and 11 bases lay in between. Germline CDR1 is SGHNT and CDR2 is YYREEE (reference sequence). The CDR3 covers 13 residues.

The CDR3 nucleotides read TGTGCCAGCAGCAAAGTGGGGGACAATGAGCAGTTCTTC. Protein product: CASSKVGDNEQFF. This chain uses TRBV21-1 with TRBJ2-1. TRBV21-1 is flagged as a pseudogene. CDR3 size: 13 residues.

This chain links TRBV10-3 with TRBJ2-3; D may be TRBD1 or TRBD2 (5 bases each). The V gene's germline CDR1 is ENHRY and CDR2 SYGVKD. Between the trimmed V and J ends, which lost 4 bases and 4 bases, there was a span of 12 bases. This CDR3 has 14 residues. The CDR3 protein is CAISAFGTADTQYF. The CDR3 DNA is TGTGCCATCAGTGCCTTCGGGACGGCAGATACGCAGTATTTT.

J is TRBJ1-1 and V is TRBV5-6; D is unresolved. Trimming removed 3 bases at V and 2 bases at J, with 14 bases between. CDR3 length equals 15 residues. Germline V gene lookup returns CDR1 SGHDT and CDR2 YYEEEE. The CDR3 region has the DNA TGTGCCAGCAGCTCTTACCAAGAATTTAACACTGAAGCTTTCTTT. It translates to CASSSYQEFNTEAFF.

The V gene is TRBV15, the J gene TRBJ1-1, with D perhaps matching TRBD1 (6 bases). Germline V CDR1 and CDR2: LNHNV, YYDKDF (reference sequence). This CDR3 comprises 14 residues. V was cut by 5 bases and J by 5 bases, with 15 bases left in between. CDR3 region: CATSGRQVSTEAFF. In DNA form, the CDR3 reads TGTGCCACCAGCGGAAGACAGGTTTCTACTGAAGCTTTCTTT. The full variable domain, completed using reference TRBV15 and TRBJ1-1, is DAMVIQNPRYQVTQFGKPVTLSCSQTLNHNVMYWYQQKSSQAPKLLFHYYDKDFNNEADTPDNFQSRRPNTSFCFLDIRSPGLGDTAMYLCATSGRQVSTEAFFGQGTRLTVV.

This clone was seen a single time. CDR3 amino acids: CASSLDQGTAGGEQYF. The CDR3 nucleotides read TGTGCCAGCAGCTTGGATCAAGGGACAGCGGGTGGTGAGCAGTACTTC. The chain uses TRBV5-4 and TRBJ2-7; D might be TRBD1 (7 bases). V was trimmed by 0 bases and J by 7 bases, leaving 20 bases between them. This CDR3 is 16 amino acids long. Germline V CDR1 and CDR2: SGHNT, YYREEE (reference sequence).

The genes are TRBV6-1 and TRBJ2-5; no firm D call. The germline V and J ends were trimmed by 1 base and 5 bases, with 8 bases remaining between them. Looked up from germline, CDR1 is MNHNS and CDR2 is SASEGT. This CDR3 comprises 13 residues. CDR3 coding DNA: TGTGCCAGCAGTGAAGATCCGAGGGAGACCCAGTACTTC. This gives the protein CASSEDPRETQYF.

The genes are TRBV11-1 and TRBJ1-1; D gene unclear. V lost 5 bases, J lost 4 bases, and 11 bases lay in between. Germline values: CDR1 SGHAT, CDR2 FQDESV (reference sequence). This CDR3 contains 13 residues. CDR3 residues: CASSLEMATEAFF. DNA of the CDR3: TGTGCCAGCAGCCTCGAGATGGCCACTGAAGCTTTCTTT.

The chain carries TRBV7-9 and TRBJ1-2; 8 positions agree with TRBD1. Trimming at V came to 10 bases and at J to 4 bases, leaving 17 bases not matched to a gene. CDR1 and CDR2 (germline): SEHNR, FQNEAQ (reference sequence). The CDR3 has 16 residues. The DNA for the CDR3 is TGTGCCACCGTCTCGGACAGGGACCATTGGGGCTATGGCTACACCTTC. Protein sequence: CATVSDRDHWGYGYTF.

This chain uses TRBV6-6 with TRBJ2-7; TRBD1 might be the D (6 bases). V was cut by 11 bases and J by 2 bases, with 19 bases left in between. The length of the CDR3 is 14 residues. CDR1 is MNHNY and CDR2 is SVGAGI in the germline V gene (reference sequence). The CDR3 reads CAGCRDTDAYEQYF. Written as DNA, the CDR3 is TGTGCCGGGTGTAGGGACACTGATGCCTACGAGCAGTACTTC.

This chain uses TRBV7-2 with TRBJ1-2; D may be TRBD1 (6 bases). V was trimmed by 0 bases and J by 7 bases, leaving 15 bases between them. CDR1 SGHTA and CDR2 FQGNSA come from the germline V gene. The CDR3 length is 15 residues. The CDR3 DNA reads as TGTGCCAGCAGCTTAGCACCATCGGGAGGGGGTGGCTACACCTTC. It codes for CASSLAPSGGGGYTF.

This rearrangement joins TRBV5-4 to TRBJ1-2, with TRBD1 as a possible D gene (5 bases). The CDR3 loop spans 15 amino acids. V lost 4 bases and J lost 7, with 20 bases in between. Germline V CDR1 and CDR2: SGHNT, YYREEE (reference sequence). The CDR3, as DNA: TGTGCCAGCAGCCCTGATACGGGGGAATGGAGTGGCTACACCTTC. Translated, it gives CASSPDTGEWSGYTF.